A single sample is the source of the 32 T cell receptor beta chains below, sequenced in a study of cytomegalovirus exposure and HLA in healthy donors. The PCR contained 60 Vbeta and 13 Jbeta primers. Method: immunoSEQ multiplex PCR; TCRdb's copy keeps in-frame clones and lacks some. This sample has roughly 100,000 clones, with around 74% found just once. Material: PBMCs. These receptors all come from a man aged 35 to 55 in good health and CMV-seronegative.

In the case of this clone: One junction end does not reproduce the germline sequence, and a read error may be involved. The V and J genes are TRBV7-7 and TRBJ2-1; TRBD2 matches 7 bases. Germline loops: CDR1 SSHAT, CDR2 FNYEAQ (reference sequence). The CDR3 has 15 residues. The CDR3 coding sequence is TGTGCTAGCAGCGTAGCCGGGGGGTCCTACAATGAGCAGTTCTTC. Protein sequence: CASSVAGGSYNEQFF.

This clone was observed a single time. The chain employs TRBV7-2 and TRBJ2-7; possible D gene TRBD2, 5 bases. V was shortened by 4 bases and J by 2 bases, with 12 bases between the two germline ends. The CDR3 covers 14 residues. CDR1 and CDR2 from the germline V gene are SGHTA and FQGNSA. The CDR3 DNA follows: TGTGCCAGCAGCTCAACCGGACTCGCCTACGAGCAGTACTTC. Its translation is CASSSTGLAYEQYF.

V usage is TRBV11-2 and J usage is TRBJ2-1, with D hard to call. This CDR3 contains 12 residues. Germline CDR1 reads SGHAT; CDR2 reads FQNNGV. Trimming shortened V by 0 bases and J by 15 bases, and 12 bases separated the two germline ends. The CDR3 nucleotides read TGTGCCAGCAGCTTAGATCGCGAGTCCCCGTTCTTC. It specifies CASSLDRESPFF.

The V call is TRBV5-1, the J call TRBJ2-7, with TRBD1 identical over 7 bases. Germline CDR1 and CDR2: SGHRS and YFSETQ. Trimming at V came to 3 bases and at J to 1 base, leaving 1 base not matched to a gene. The CDR3 is 13 amino acids. CDR3 sequence reads: CASSSGQSYEQYF. Written as DNA, the CDR3 is TGCGCCAGCAGCTCGGGACAGTCCTACGAGCAGTACTTC.

The rearrangement uses TRBV4-2 and TRBJ2-7, with D maybe TRBD2 (5 bases). V was shortened by 7 bases and J by 5 bases, with 21 bases between the two germline ends. Germline lookup yields CDR1 LGHNA and CDR2 YNFKEQ. This CDR3 comprises 15 residues. The CDR3 coding sequence is TGTGCCAGCACTCCGGGGAGAGTTAGCTCGGACGAGCAGTACTTC. Translated, it gives CASTPGRVSSDEQYF.

The chain has TRBV4-1 and TRBJ2-1; no clear D. The CDR3 contains 13 residues. Germline loops: CDR1 MGHRA, CDR2 YSYEKL. V lost 5 bases, J lost 7 bases, and 12 bases lay in between. The CDR3 loop reads CASSFDMGNEQFF. In DNA form, the CDR3 reads TGCGCCAGCAGCTTCGACATGGGTAATGAGCAGTTCTTC.

The rearrangement uses TRBV6-6 and TRBJ2-7; TRBD1 matches 9 bases. The CDR3 has 16 residues. Germline V gene lookup returns CDR1 MNHNY and CDR2 SVGAGI (reference sequence). Trimming took 2 bases from V and 2 from J; bases not matched to a gene: 7. In nucleotides, the CDR3 is TGTGCCAGCAGTTACCCCACCGGGACAGGGACCTACGAGCAGTACTTC. Translation: CASSYPTGTGTYEQYF.

This sequence joins TRBV28 and TRBJ2-7, with 9 bases lining up with TRBD2. The V segment lost 7 bases and the J segment 2 bases; nucleotides outside the gene matches: 12. This CDR3 has 16 amino acids. Germline values: CDR1 MDHEN, CDR2 SYDVKM. The CDR3 is CASKMGSGSFTYEQYF. CDR3 DNA sequence: TGTGCCAGCAAAATGGGTAGCGGGAGCTTCACCTACGAGCAGTACTTC.

The chain employs TRBV10-3 and TRBJ2-5; possibly TRBD2 for D (5 bases). Deletions cut 2 bases from V and 3 bases from J, with 19 bases between. The CDR3 has 17 amino acids. Germline values: CDR1 ENHRY, CDR2 SYGVKD. The CDR3 nucleotides read TGTGCCATCAGTGAGGGGTCGGGGTTTTTGCGCAAAGAGACCCAGTACTTC. Protein product: CAISEGSGFLRKETQYF.

This clone was recorded a few times. The chain employs TRBV6-5 and TRBJ2-2; weak D call: TRBD1 (6 bases). Trimming removed 1 base at V and 5 bases at J, with 11 bases between. From germline, CDR1 is MNHEY and CDR2 SVGAGI. This CDR3 region has 15 residues. DNA for the CDR3: TGTGCCAGCAGTTACTTAGGGGGTAGGACCGGGGAGCTGTTTTTT. The encoded protein is CASSYLGGRTGELFF.

The chain employs TRBV5-6 and TRBJ2-7; D possibly corresponds to TRBD2 (5 bases). V lost 0 bases and J lost 5, with 9 bases in between. The CDR3 has 13 residues. CDR1 and CDR2 (germline): SGHDT, YYEEEE. The CDR3 sequence: CASSLAGNNEQYF. DNA for the CDR3: TGTGCCAGCAGCTTGGCGGGGAACAACGAGCAGTACTTC.

This chain uses TRBV10-3 with TRBJ2-7; a weak D match, TRBD1 (6 bases). Trimming left V 6 bases short and J 1 base short, with 13 bases between. Germline V lookup: CDR1 ENHRY, CDR2 SYGVKD. The CDR3 runs to 14 residues. The CDR3 coding sequence is TGTGCCATCAGACCGGGACAAAGTTCCTACGAGCAGTACTTC. Translation gives CAIRPGQSSYEQYF.

This chain joins TRBV6-5 and TRBJ1-5, with D uncertain. Germline CDR1 reads MNHEY; CDR2 reads SVGAGI. The V end was cut by 7 bases, the J end by 2 bases, with 15 bases between. This CDR3 has 15 residues. The DNA for the CDR3 is TGTGCCAGCACCTCGAGGAGGGAGGGCAATCAGCCCCAGCATTTT. Protein product: CASTSRREGNQPQHF.

The chain combines TRBV6-9 with TRBJ1-4; D is ambiguous. The CDR3 loop spans 15 amino acids. Per germline, CDR1 MNHGY and CDR2 SVAAGI. The ends were cut back, 3 bases at V and 8 bases at J, with 16 bases in the middle. The CDR3 is CASSYKGQQREKLFF. The CDR3 region has the DNA TGTGCCAGCAGTTACAAGGGTCAGCAGCGGGAAAAACTGTTTTTT.

This rearrangement joins TRBV29-1 to TRBJ2-7; 14 bases are a match to TRBD2. This CDR3 is 13 amino acids long. V lost 7 bases to trimming and J lost 2 bases; unmatched junction nucleotides: 1. CDR1 SQVTM and CDR2 ANQGSEA come from the germline V gene. CDR3 region: CSAGLAGAYEQYF. In DNA, the CDR3 is TGCAGCGCGGGACTAGCGGGGGCCTACGAGCAGTACTTC.

V and J are TRBV4-1 and TRBJ1-2; D remains unclear. The germline V gene encodes CDR1 MGHRA and CDR2 YSYEKL. V was cut by 1 base and J by 6 bases, with 12 bases left in between. The CDR3 has 14 residues. CDR3 coding DNA: TGCGCCAGCAGCCAAGTCGGGTATTTAGATGGCTACACCTTC. It yields the protein CASSQVGYLDGYTF.

The chain is built from TRBV6-1 and TRBJ1-1; 11 bases agree with TRBD1. In germline, CDR1 is MNHNS, CDR2 SASEGT. V was pared by 5 bases and J by 7 bases, with 3 bases of the junction left unmatched. The CDR3 is 13 amino acids. CDR3 sequence reads: CASSWTGGGEAFF. Written as DNA, the CDR3 is TGTGCCAGCAGTTGGACAGGGGGCGGTGAAGCTTTCTTT.

This clone was detected a few times. The rearrangement uses TRBV5-1 and TRBJ2-7; 11 bases match TRBD2. The V and J ends lost 1 base and 3 bases, in that order; junction bases with no gene match: 12. The CDR3 length is 18 residues. Germline CDR1 is SGHRS and CDR2 is YFSETQ. CDR3 coding DNA: TGCGCCAGCAGCTTGCAAGTTAGCGGGAGGGCCGGGAACTACGAGCAGTACTTC. Protein sequence: CASSLQVSGRAGNYEQYF.

This clone was found once. In DNA form, the CDR3 reads TGCGCCAGCAGCCAGCTGGGGCTAACCAAAAACATTCAGTACTTC. Encoded protein: CASSQLGLTKNIQYF. The V and J genes are TRBV4-1 and TRBJ2-4, with D possibly TRBD1 on 5 matching bases. The CDR3 loop spans 15 amino acids. The germline V gene has CDR1 MGHRA and CDR2 YSYEKL. Trimming pared 3 bases from V and 2 bases from J, leaving 11 bases between.

As to this clone: Possible read error: a much larger clone is one base away. The chain links TRBV6-6 to TRBJ2-3; the match to TRBD2 covers 11 bases. Per the germline V gene, CDR1 is MNHNY and CDR2 is SVGAGI (reference sequence). The CDR3 extends over 15 amino acids. J gave up 0 bases and V 5 bases, and 1 base lay outside the gene matches. CDR3 amino acids: CASSRTSGSTDTQYF. The CDR3 DNA sequence: TGTGCCAGCAGTAGGACTAGCGGGAGCACAGATACGCAGTATTTT.

This clone turned up a few times. The CDR3 spells CATQTSGRPTDTQYF. CDR3 bases: TGCGCCACCCAGACTAGCGGGAGGCCGACGGATACGCAGTATTTT. V gene TRBV10-1 combines with J gene TRBJ2-3; 13 nucleotides align to TRBD2. CDR1 and CDR2 from the germline V gene are WNHNN and SYGVQD (reference sequence). The J segment lost 6 bases and the V segment lost 10 bases, leaving 10 bases of the junction unmatched. This CDR3 is built from 15 residues.

This clone was seen once. The V gene is TRBV30, the J gene TRBJ2-5; 11 nucleotides match TRBD2. The germline CDR1 and CDR2 sequences are GTSNPN and SVGIG (reference sequence). After removal of 2 bases from V and 5 bases from J, the junction contained 7 bases not matched to a gene. This CDR3 contains 15 residues. The CDR3 is CAWSMTSGTRETQYF. Here the CDR3 DNA reads TGTGCCTGGAGTATGACTAGCGGGACCAGGGAGACCCAGTACTTC.

V and J are TRBV18 and TRBJ2-5; D not certain. The CDR3 has 15 amino acids. The germline gives CDR1 KGHSH, CDR2 LQKENI. V was trimmed by 0 bases and J by 11 bases, leaving 19 bases between them. CDR3 coding DNA: TGTGCCAGCTCACCACCGACCACGAACCGTGTGGAGCAGTACTTC. It specifies CASSPPTTNRVEQYF.

As concerns this clone: This same CDR3 is encoded by further DNA sequences in the sample. CDR3 bases: TGTGCCAGCGGCAGGGTTGATTCACCCCTCCACTTT. Its protein product is CASGRVDSPLHF. This chain connects TRBV28 to TRBJ1-6; the D gene is possibly TRBD1 (5 bases). This CDR3 contains 12 residues. Germline loops: CDR1 MDHEN, CDR2 SYDVKM. The V and J ends lost 8 bases and 8 bases respectively, with 10 bases between them. Using reference TRBV28 and TRBJ1-6 for the parts outside the CDR3, the full variable domain is DVKVTQSSRYLVKRTGEKVFLECVQDMDHENMFWYRQDPGLGLRLIYFSYDVKMKEKGDIPEGYSVSREKKERFSLILESASTNQTSMYLCASGRVDSPLHFGNGTRLTVT.

The gene calls are TRBV29-1 and TRBJ1-2; D unclear. Germline CDR1 reads SQVTM; CDR2 reads ANQGSEA. The CDR3 length is 11 residues. The V gene lost 1 base and the J gene lost 8 bases, with 8 bases spanning the gap. The CDR3 region is CSVEVGGGYTF. In DNA form, the CDR3 reads TGCAGCGTTGAAGTTGGAGGAGGCTACACCTTC.

This clone appeared a single time. The gene calls are TRBV11-2 and TRBJ1-4, with D perhaps matching TRBD1 (5 bases). V dropped 5 bases and J dropped 5 bases, with 12 bases sitting between them. Germline lookup yields CDR1 SGHAT and CDR2 FQNNGV. The CDR3 is made up of 14 amino acids. CDR3 protein: CASSLARQNEKLFF. DNA of the CDR3: TGTGCCAGCAGCCTAGCGCGACAGAATGAAAAACTGTTTTTT.

The chain employs TRBV10-1 and TRBJ2-1; TRBD1 is a possible D gene (5 bases). Deletions cut 1 base from V and 8 bases from J, with 9 bases between. CDR3 length equals 13 residues. CDR1 is WNHNN and CDR2 is SYGVQD in the germline V gene (reference sequence). The CDR3: CASSEFRGDEQFF. The CDR3 region has the DNA TGCGCCAGCAGTGAGTTTAGGGGCGATGAGCAGTTCTTC.

The chain couples TRBV2 to TRBJ2-7; maybe TRBD2 (6 bases). This CDR3 region has 15 residues. V was clipped by 3 bases and J by 2 bases, with 14 bases between them. The germline V gene has CDR1 SNHLY and CDR2 FYNNEI. Here the CDR3 DNA reads TGTGCCAGCAGTGATGGTCTAGCGATTACCTACGAGCAGTACTTC. Translating gives CASSDGLAITYEQYF.

As regards this clone: At the DNA level, this CDR3 is encoded by other sequences in the same sample as well. The genes are TRBV9 and TRBJ2-3, with 7 bases identical to TRBD2. This CDR3 has 16 amino acids. The ends lost 4 bases at V and 2 bases at J; junction bases unmatched: 10. The germline V gene has CDR1 SGDLS and CDR2 YYNGEE. The CDR3 nucleotides read TGTGCCAGCAGCCTTGGCGGGAGACTACTCACAGATACGCAGTATTTT. Amino acid sequence: CASSLGGRLLTDTQYF.

V and J are TRBV10-3 and TRBJ2-3; perhaps TRBD1 as D (6 bases). Germline loops: CDR1 ENHRY, CDR2 SYGVKD. The length of the CDR3 is 12 residues. V lost 10 bases, J lost 2 bases, and 10 bases lay in between. CDR3 bases: TGTGCCACAGGACAGCACACAGATACGCAGTATTTT. Protein product: CATGQHTDTQYF.

Notes on this clone: Mismatch with germline at one junction end may stem from a read error. The rearrangement joins TRBV7-7 to TRBJ2-1, with TRBD2 matching 9 bases. Germline loops: CDR1 SSHAT, CDR2 FNYEAQ (reference sequence). The CDR3 contains 14 residues. The CDR3 DNA sequence: TGTGCCAGCAGCCTAGCGGGGCAACACAATGAGCAGTTCTTC. Translated, it gives CASSLAGQHNEQFF.

This clone appeared a single time. The V call is TRBV29-1, the J call TRBJ1-1; D not resolved. V lost 4 bases and J 0 bases, leaving 6 bases between the germline ends. Germline-derived CDR1 and CDR2 are SQVTM and ANQGSEA. The CDR3 has 12 residues. The CDR3 reads CSVAVMNTEAFF. For the CDR3, the DNA is TGCAGCGTTGCAGTGATGAACACTGAAGCTTTCTTT.